Described below is a single T cell receptor beta chain sequence and its context. No antigen is known for it. This sample stems from a study of OX40 agonist ivuxolimab in advanced cancers. Study at large: Hepatocellular carcinoma, melanoma, renal cell or head and neck cancer affected the dose-escalation patients.

Study findings and constraints: On average, CD8+ T cells showed a greater number of expanded clones than CD4+. No determination was made of the antigen specificity of the expanded peripheral T cells. Normalized expansion of T-cell clones was also low for some nonresponders.

Per germline, CDR1 SQVTM and CDR2 ANQGSEA. V shed 3 bases and J shed 5 bases, with 8 bases lying between them. CDR3 length: 11 residues. TCRdb's copy holds only in-frame clones and misses some; the assay was immunoSEQ multiplex PCR. Of some 34,000 clones listed, roughly 82% are singletons. Sequenced material: CD4+ or CD8+ T cells sorted from blood, taken in a trial of the OX40 agonist ivuxolimab. The origin of this receptor is an adult with an advanced solid tumor such as melanoma, head and neck, liver or kidney cancer. J is TRBJ2-7 and V is TRBV29-1; possible D gene TRBD1, 5 bases. As DNA, the CDR3 is TGCAGCGTTGACTTCAGGGACGAGCAGTACTTC. Its translation is CSVDFRDEQYF.